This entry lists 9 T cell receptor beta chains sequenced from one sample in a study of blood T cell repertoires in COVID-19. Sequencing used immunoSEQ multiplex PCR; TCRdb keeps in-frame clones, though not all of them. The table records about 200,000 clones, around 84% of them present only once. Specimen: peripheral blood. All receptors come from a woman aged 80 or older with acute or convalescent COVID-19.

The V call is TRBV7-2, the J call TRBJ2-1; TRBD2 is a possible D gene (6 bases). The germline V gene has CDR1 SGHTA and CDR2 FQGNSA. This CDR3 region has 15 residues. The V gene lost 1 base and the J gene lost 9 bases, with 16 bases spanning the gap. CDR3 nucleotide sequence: TGTGCCAGCAGCTTAGTAGGAGGGCGGGTCGGTGAGCAGTTCTTC. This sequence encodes CASSLVGGRVGEQFF.

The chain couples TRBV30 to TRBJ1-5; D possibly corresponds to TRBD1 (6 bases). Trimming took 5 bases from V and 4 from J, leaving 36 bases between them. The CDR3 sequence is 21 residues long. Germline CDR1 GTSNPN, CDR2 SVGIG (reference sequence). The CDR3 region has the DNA TGTGCCTGGGCCCCAGTCCGAACCGGGACATCTAACGGTTTTGGGAATCAGCCCCAGCATTTT. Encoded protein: CAWAPVRTGTSNGFGNQPQHF.

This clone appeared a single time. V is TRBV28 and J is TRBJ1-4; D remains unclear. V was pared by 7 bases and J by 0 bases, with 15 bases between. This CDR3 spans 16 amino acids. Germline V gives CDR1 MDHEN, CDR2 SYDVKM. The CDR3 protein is CASNRDLIATNEKLFF. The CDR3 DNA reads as TGTGCCAGCAATCGGGATCTTATTGCAACTAATGAAAAACTGTTTTTT.

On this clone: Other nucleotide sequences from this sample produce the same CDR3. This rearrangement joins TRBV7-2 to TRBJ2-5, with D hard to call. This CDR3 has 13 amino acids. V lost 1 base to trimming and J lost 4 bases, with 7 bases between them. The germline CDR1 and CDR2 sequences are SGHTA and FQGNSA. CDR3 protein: CASSLGEAETQYF. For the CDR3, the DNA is TGTGCCAGCAGCTTAGGCGAAGCAGAGACCCAGTACTTC.

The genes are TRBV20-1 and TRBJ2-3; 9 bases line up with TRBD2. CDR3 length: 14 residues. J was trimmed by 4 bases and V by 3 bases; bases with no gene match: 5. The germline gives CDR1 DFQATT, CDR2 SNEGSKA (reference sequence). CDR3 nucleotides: TGCAGTGCTAGTCCGCTAGCGGGACCAGATACGCAGTATTTT. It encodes CSASPLAGPDTQYF.

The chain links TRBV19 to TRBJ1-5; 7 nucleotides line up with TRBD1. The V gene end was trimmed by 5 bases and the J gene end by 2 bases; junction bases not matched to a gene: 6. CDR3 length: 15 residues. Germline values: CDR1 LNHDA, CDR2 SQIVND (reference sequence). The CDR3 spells CASSLQGGGNQPQHF. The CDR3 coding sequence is TGTGCCAGTAGTCTCCAGGGGGGTGGCAATCAGCCCCAGCATTTT.

CDR3 amino acids: CASSPPPTGGSGENTGELFF. In DNA, the CDR3 is TGTGCCAGCTCACCACCTCCCACAGGGGGCTCGGGGGAGAACACCGGGGAGCTGTTTTTT. V usage is TRBV18 and J usage is TRBJ2-2, with 9 nucleotides matching TRBD1. CDR3 length equals 20 residues. J gave up 1 base and V 0 bases, and 12 bases lay outside the gene matches. Germline-derived CDR1 and CDR2 are KGHSH and LQKENI.

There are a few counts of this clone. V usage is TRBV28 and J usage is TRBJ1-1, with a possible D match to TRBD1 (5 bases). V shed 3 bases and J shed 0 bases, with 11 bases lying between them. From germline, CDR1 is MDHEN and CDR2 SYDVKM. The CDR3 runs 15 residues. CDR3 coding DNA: TGTGCCAGCAGTTTTTTGACAGCTATGAACACTGAAGCTTTCTTT. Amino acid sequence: CASSFLTAMNTEAFF.

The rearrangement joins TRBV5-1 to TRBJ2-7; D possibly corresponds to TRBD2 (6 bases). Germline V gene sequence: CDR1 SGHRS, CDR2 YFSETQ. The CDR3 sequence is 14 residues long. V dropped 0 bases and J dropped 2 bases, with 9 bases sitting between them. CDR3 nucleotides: TGCGCCAGCAGCTTGGCCGCGGGGACCTACGAGCAGTACTTC. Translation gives CASSLAAGTYEQYF.